What follows is one T cell receptor (beta chain) and its context. In the original analysis: Reference gene primer amplification gave nucleated cell count estimates. Some clones are missing from TCRdb's copy, which holds only in-frame ones; the method was immunoSEQ multiplex PCR. For V, J and clone size, that table is used; D and trimming come from the DNA. Of more than 150,000 clones listed, 80% were seen once; the top ten hold about 0.5%. Deletions cut 2 bases from V and 5 bases from J, with 13 bases between. Germline-derived CDR1 and CDR2 are KGHSH and LQKENI. The CDR3 loop spans 16 amino acids. This entry belongs to a study of blood T cell repertoires in COVID-19.

Specimen: peripheral blood. The receptor was derived from a man in his fifties or sixties with acute or convalescent COVID-19. The chain recombines TRBV18 with TRBJ1-6; D is possibly TRBD1 (6 bases). CDR3 nucleotides: TGTGCCAGCTCACCATCCAGGGGCAAAAATAATTCACCCCTCCACTTT. Its translation: CASSPSRGKNNSPLHF.